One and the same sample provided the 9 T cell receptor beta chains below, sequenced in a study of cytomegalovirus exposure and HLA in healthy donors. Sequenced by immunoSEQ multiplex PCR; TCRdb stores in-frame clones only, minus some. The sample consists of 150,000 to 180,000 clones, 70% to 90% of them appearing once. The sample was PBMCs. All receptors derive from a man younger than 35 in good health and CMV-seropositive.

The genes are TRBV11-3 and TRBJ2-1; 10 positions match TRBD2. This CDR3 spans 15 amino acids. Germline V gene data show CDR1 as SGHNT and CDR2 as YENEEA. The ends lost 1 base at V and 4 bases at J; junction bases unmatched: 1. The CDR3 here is CASSLGLAGYNEQFF. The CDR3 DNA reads TGTGCCAGCAGCTTAGGACTAGCGGGTTACAATGAGCAGTTCTTC.

CDR3 loop: CASSFMTGGAYEQYF. The CDR3 nucleotides are TGCGCCAGCAGCTTTATGACAGGGGGCGCCTACGAGCAGTACTTC. The chain is built from TRBV5-1 and TRBJ2-7, with 10 bases lining up with TRBD1. V shed 2 bases, J shed 2 bases, and the junction held 4 bases outside the gene matches. The germline V gene encodes CDR1 SGHRS and CDR2 YFSETQ. This CDR3 is 15 amino acids long.

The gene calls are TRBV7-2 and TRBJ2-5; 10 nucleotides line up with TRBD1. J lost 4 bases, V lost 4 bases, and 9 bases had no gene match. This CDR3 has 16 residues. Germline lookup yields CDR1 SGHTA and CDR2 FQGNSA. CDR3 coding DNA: TGTGCCAGCAGCTGGTCCGGGACAGGGGCCGGAGAGACCCAGTACTTC. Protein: CASSWSGTGAGETQYF. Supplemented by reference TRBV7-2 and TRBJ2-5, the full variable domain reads GAGVSQSPSNKVTEKGKDVELRCDPISGHTALYWYRQSLGQGLEFLIYFQGNSAPDKSGLPSDRFSAERTGGSVSTLTIQRTQQEDSAVYLCASSWSGTGAGETQYFGPGTRLLVL.

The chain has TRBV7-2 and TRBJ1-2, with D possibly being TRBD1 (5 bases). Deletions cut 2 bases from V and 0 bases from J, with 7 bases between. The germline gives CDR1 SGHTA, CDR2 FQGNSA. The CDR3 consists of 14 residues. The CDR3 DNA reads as TGTGCCAGCAGCTTAAGGGGTACTAACTATGGCTACACCTTC. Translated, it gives CASSLRGTNYGYTF. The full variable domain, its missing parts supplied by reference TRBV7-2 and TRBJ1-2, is GAGVSQSPSNKVTEKGKDVELRCDPISGHTALYWYRQSLGQGLEFLIYFQGNSAPDKSGLPSDRFSAERTGGSVSTLTIQRTQQEDSAVYLCASSLRGTNYGYTFGSGTRLTVV.

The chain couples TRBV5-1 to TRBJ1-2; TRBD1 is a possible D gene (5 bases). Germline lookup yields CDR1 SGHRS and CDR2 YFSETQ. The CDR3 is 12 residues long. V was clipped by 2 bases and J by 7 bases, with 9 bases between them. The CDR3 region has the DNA TGCGCCAGCAGCTTAGGGGAAAGTGGCTACACCTTC. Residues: CASSLGESGYTF.

CDR3 amino acids: CASSYTGQGGTEAFF. In nucleotides, the CDR3 is TGTGCCAGCAGTTACACCGGACAGGGAGGTACTGAAGCTTTCTTT. The V gene is TRBV6-5, the J gene TRBJ1-1, with 8 positions matching TRBD1. Germline V gives CDR1 MNHEY, CDR2 SVGAGI. This CDR3 spans 15 amino acids. V lost 2 bases, J lost 5 bases, and 7 bases stayed unmatched.

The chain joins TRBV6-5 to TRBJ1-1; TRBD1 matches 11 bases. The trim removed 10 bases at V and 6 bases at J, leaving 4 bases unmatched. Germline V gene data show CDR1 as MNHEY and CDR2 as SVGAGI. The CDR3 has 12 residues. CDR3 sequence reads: CATWDRGAEAFF. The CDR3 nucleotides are TGTGCCACCTGGGACAGGGGGGCTGAAGCTTTCTTT.

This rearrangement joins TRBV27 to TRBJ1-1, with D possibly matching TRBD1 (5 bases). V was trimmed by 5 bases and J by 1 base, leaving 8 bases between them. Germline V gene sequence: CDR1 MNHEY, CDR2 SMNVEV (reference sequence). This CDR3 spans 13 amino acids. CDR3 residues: CASSHGQNTEAFF. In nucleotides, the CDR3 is TGTGCCAGCAGTCATGGACAGAACACTGAAGCTTTCTTT.

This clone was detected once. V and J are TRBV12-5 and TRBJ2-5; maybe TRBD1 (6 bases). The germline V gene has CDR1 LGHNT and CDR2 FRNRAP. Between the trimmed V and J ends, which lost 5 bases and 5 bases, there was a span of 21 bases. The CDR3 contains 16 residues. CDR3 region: CASGPGIQGARETQYF. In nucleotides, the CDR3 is TGTGCTAGTGGTCCCGGGATACAGGGTGCGAGGGAGACCCAGTACTTC.